The 8 T cell receptor beta chains listed next were all sequenced from one sample in a study of blood T cell repertoires in COVID-19. Assay: immunoSEQ multiplex PCR; the TCRdb copy retains only in-frame clones and omits some. The sample includes some 200,000 clones, around nine tenths of them seen just once. The sequenced sample was peripheral blood. Receptors originate from a man aged 50 or older with COVID-19, enrolled during active disease.

The rearrangement links TRBV19 to TRBJ2-7; 7 bases match TRBD1. Germline CDR1 LNHDA, CDR2 SQIVND (reference sequence). This CDR3 comprises 14 residues. J lost 0 bases, V lost 5 bases, and 4 bases had no gene match. As DNA, the CDR3 is TGTGCCAGTAGTCAGACAGGGACCTCCTACGAGCAGTACTTC. Its protein is CASSQTGTSYEQYF.

The gene calls are TRBV19 and TRBJ2-1, with D tentatively TRBD2 (5 bases). Trimming stripped 6 bases from V and 5 bases from J, with 17 bases between. Germline values: CDR1 LNHDA, CDR2 SQIVND (reference sequence). This CDR3 region has 15 residues. The CDR3 coding sequence is TGTGCCAGTAGCCCGCAGCGGACCTATAACAATGAGCAGTTCTTC. It translates to CASSPQRTYNNEQFF.

This rearrangement joins TRBV5-1 to TRBJ2-2, with TRBD1 matching over 7 bases. From germline, CDR1 is SGHRS and CDR2 YFSETQ. The ends lost 5 bases at V and 8 bases at J; junction bases unmatched: 15. CDR3 length: 16 amino acids. The CDR3 coding sequence is TGCGCCAGCAGGGGACCGGGACAGCAAAGTCAAGGGGAGCTGTTTTTT. It is translated as CASRGPGQQSQGELFF.

The CDR3 coding sequence is TGTGCCAGCAGAAACAGGGACACTGAAGCTTTCTTT. It encodes CASRNRDTEAFF. The rearrangement joins TRBV12-3 or TRBV12-4 to TRBJ1-1; maybe TRBD1 (6 bases). CDR3 length: 12 residues. Deletions cut 6 bases from V and 3 bases from J, with 8 bases between.

The V call is TRBV21-1, the J call TRBJ1-3; the table's D call TRBD1 went unverified against the DNA. TRBV21-1 is a recognized pseudogene. CDR3 length equals 11 residues. CDR3 residues: CASRGQNRVYF. The CDR3 region has the DNA TGTGCCAGCAGGGGTCAAAACAGGGTATATTTT.

The rearrangement joins TRBV3-1 (or the pseudogene TRBV3-2) to TRBJ2-1, with 7 bases matching TRBD1. This CDR3 is built from 15 residues. The germline CDR1 and CDR2 sequences are LGHDT and YNNKEL (reference sequence). The ends lost 5 bases at V and 3 bases at J; junction bases unmatched: 7. The CDR3 nucleotides read TGTGCCAGCAGCTCTATTAGGGGGCTCTACAATGAGCAGTTCTTC. Translation gives CASSSIRGLYNEQFF.

CDR3 sequence reads: CASSPSASGVADTQYF. The CDR3 nucleotides are TGTGCCAGCAGCCCCAGTGCTAGCGGGGTGGCAGATACGCAGTATTTT. This chain joins TRBV7-2 and TRBJ2-3; 9 nucleotides agree with TRBD2. J lost 4 bases, V lost 5 bases, and 10 bases had no gene match. This CDR3 is 16 amino acids long. CDR1 is SGHTA, CDR2 FQGNSA, per germline.

The chain is built from TRBV19 and TRBJ1-1, with 9 bases fitting TRBD1. CDR1 and CDR2 from the germline V gene are LNHDA and SQIVND (reference sequence). The CDR3 extends over 14 amino acids. Unmatched junction bases numbered 6, after V lost 4 bases and J lost 6 bases. CDR3: CASSNTGGSSEAFF. DNA of the CDR3: TGTGCCAGTAGTAACACAGGGGGCTCGTCTGAAGCTTTCTTT.